This T cell receptor beta chain was retrieved from a study of CD8+ T cells in alopecia areata. Extracted from the samples, RNA was reverse transcribed into cDNA to serve as the sequencing template. Measured with immunoSEQ multiplex PCR; TCRdb has only the in-frame clones, and not every one. The sample contains some 240,000 clones, around 57% of which appear only once. Germline CDR1 reads SQVTM; CDR2 reads ANQGSEA. There are 10 residues in the CDR3. V was shortened by 5 bases and J by 13 bases, with 14 bases between the two germline ends. Stated treatment: oral pan-JAK inhibitor, 5-10 mg twice daily. This material consisted of CD4+ T cells sorted from blood, taken at week 4, from a patient treated with tofacitinib. This chain links TRBV29-1 with TRBJ1-1; D call uncertain. The source is a human donor with alopecia areata. The CDR3 nucleotides read TGCAGCGTTTCGCGGGTTAGAGGTTTCTTT. Its translation is CSVSRVRGFF.